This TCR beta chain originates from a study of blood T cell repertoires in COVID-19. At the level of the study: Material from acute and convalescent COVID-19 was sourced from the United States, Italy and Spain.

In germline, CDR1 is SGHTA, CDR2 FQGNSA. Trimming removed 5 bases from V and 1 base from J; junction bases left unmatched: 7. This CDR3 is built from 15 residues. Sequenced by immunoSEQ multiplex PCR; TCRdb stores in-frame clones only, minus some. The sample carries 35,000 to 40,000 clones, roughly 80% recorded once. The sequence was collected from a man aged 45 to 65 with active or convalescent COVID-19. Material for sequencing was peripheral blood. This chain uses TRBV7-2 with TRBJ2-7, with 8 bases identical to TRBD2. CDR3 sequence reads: CASSRVGGGSYEQYF. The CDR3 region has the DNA TGTGCCAGCAGCCGCGTAGGCGGGGGGTCCTACGAGCAGTACTTC.